This T cell receptor (beta chain) was captured by sequencing in a study of type 1 regulatory T cells. This clonotype showed up just a few times. Antigen: not known. Per germline, CDR1 MNHNS and CDR2 SASEGT. J gave up 8 bases and V 2 bases, and 7 bases lay outside the gene matches. The CDR3 has 15 amino acids. TCRdb analysed the reads with MiXCR anew, one entry per CDR3 protein. Of tens of thousands of distinct CDR3 sequences listed, about 50% were seen once; the top ten hold 2% to 2.5%. Sequenced: cultured non-Tr1 T cells, either the whole culture or a sorted T cell fraction (not recorded which). The chain recombines TRBV6-1 with TRBJ2-3, with TRBD2 identical over 10 bases. The source of this sequence is a human donor in good health. The CDR3 DNA reads as TGTGCCAGCAGTGAATTGAGCGGGGGGGCCGGTACGCAGTATTTT. It is translated as CASSELSGGAGTQYF.